This T cell receptor (beta chain) was sequenced during a study of PD-1 blockade in classical Hodgkin lymphoma. Study-wide results and caveats: In newly diagnosed patients, baseline TCR diversity was reportedly below that of healthy donors.

Germline CDR1 GTSNPN, CDR2 SVGIG (reference sequence). CDR3 length equals 16 residues. Trimming removed 6 bases at V and 7 bases at J, with 27 bases between. The sample holds a few counts of this clone. Its target is not known. No patient escaped relapse after autologous stem cell transplantation, and brentuximab vedotin exposure varied. Isolation of CD4+ T cells from thawed PBMCs was performed by magnetic negative selection. The repertoire was sequenced with immunoSEQ multiplex PCR; TCRdb's copy has only in-frame clones and lacks some. Among tens of thousands of clones listed, 90% were seen once. V is TRBV30 and J is TRBJ1-2; a weak D match, TRBD1 (6 bases). This sample comprised CD4+ T cells from blood, obtained at baseline. This TCR came from a human donor with classical Hodgkin lymphoma. CDR3: CACGMGGAKSISGYTF. The CDR3, as DNA: TGTGCCTGTGGTATGGGGGGCGCGAAGTCGATATCTGGCTACACCTTC.